The 30 T cell receptor beta chains in this list originate from one sample, sequenced in a study of CD8+CD57+ T cells in acquired aplastic anemia (dated by TCRdb to about 2018). Expansion of CD8+CD57+ cells had been shown by flow cytometry in the patients chosen for sequencing. Instrument used: Illumina HiSeq 2000. Genomic DNA was used as template for profiling of TCR beta VDJ combinations and CDR3 sequences. Starting from the raw public reads, TCRdb applied fastp trimming at Q25, assembled clones with MiXCR and retained in-frame beta chains. When rows share a CDR3 protein, they turn into one entry using the most common DNA and genes. The sample contains about 160,000 distinct CDR3 sequences, less than 60% of them found a single time. 3.2% of the sample comes from the top ten. The source material was sorted CD4+, CD8+, or CD8+CD57+ T cells (not recorded which) from PBMCs. The receptors here all came from a human donor with aplastic anemia.

At least ten counts were recorded for this clonotype. V gene TRBV7-2 combines with J gene TRBJ2-5; 7 bases are a match to TRBD2. The CDR3 is 13 amino acids. Germline V CDR1 and CDR2: SGHTA, FQGNSA. The V segment lost 5 bases and the J segment 5 bases; nucleotides outside the gene matches: 5. The CDR3 bases are TGTGCCAGCAGCCCGACTAGCTTGGAGACCCAGTACTTC. It specifies CASSPTSLETQYF.

This clonotype was observed once. CDR3 region: CASSIWTSGGSDTQYF. The CDR3 DNA follows: TGTGCCAGCAGCATCTGGACTAGCGGGGGGTCAGATACGCAGTATTTT. V and J are TRBV7-3 and TRBJ2-3; 14 nucleotides line up with TRBD2. The CDR3 spans 16 residues. Trimming removed 5 bases from V and 4 bases from J; junction bases left unmatched: 5. The germline gives CDR1 SGHTA, CDR2 FQGTGA.

This clonotype was seen repeatedly, ten times or more. CDR3 sequence: CASSLQGSYGYTF. CDR3 in DNA: TGTGCCAGCAGTTTACAGGGTTCCTATGGCTACACCTTC. This rearrangement joins TRBV12-3 or TRBV12-4 to TRBJ1-2; tentatively, D is TRBD1 (5 bases). This CDR3 comprises 13 residues. Trimming pared 2 bases from V and 4 bases from J, leaving 8 bases between.

This clonotype came up a few times. A read error may explain this, as a much larger clone is one base away. This chain connects TRBV4-2 to TRBJ2-7; D not certain. In germline, CDR1 is LGHNA, CDR2 YNFKEQ. The CDR3 totals 9 residues. V lost 10 bases, J lost 3 bases, and 4 bases lay in between. The CDR3 bases are TGTGCCACCCTCTACGAGCAGTACTTC. Its translation is CATLYEQYF.

This clonotype has only a few counts. The genes are TRBV10-3 and TRBJ1-6; perhaps TRBD1 as D (6 bases). V was trimmed by 6 bases and J by 9 bases, leaving 9 bases between them. This CDR3 comprises 12 residues. In germline, CDR1 is ENHRY, CDR2 SYGVKD. The CDR3 DNA is TGTGCCATCAGACAGGGCGGTTCACCCCTCCACTTT. It codes for CAIRQGGSPLHF.

With respect to this clonotype: The junction differs from germline at one of its ends, possibly a read error. The V gene is TRBV24-1, the J gene TRBJ2-1; the match to TRBD1 covers 8 bases. This CDR3 has 17 amino acids. The germline CDR1 and CDR2 sequences are KGHDR and SFDVKD. CDR3 in amino acids: CATSEYGQGTSHNEQFF. DNA of the CDR3: TGTGCCACCAGTGAATATGGACAGGGTACCTCCCACAATGAGCAGTTCTTC.

This clonotype has more than one count but fewer than ten. The chain employs TRBV11-2 and TRBJ2-7; TRBD2 agrees at 7 bases. The junction had 7 bases not matched to a gene; V was cut back by 1 base and J by 4 bases. The CDR3 has 15 amino acids. The germline V gene has CDR1 SGHAT and CDR2 FQNNGV. The DNA for the CDR3 is TGTGCCAGCAGCTTAGGGGGCGGGGGAACGTACGAGCAGTACTTC. It specifies CASSLGGGGTYEQYF.

This rearrangement joins TRBV7-6 to TRBJ2-5; 14 nucleotides match TRBD2. Germline CDR1 reads SGHVS; CDR2 reads FNYEAQ. The CDR3 contains 17 residues. V dropped 5 bases and J dropped 4; count of bases not matched to a gene: 9. The CDR3 loop is CASSAETSGRARETQYF. In DNA, the CDR3 is TGTGCCAGCAGCGCGGAGACTAGCGGGAGGGCCCGAGAGACCCAGTACTTC.

For the CDR3, the DNA is TGCGCCAGCAGCTCGGACAGGGGGGACTACGAGCAGTACTTC. Its translation: CASSSDRGDYEQYF. The chain links TRBV5-1 to TRBJ2-7, with 10 bases aligning to TRBD1. The J segment lost 3 bases and the V segment lost 3 bases, leaving 3 bases of the junction unmatched. CDR3 length: 14 amino acids. Germline V lookup: CDR1 SGHRS, CDR2 YFSETQ.

In its sample, this clonotype was seen many times. At one boundary the junction diverges from the germline segment, which might be a read error. This chain uses TRBV10-3 with TRBJ2-1, with TRBD2 matching over 10 bases. Germline loops: CDR1 ENHRY, CDR2 SYGVKD. This CDR3 spans 16 amino acids. The CDR3 sequence is CASSESGTSDQNEQFF. CDR3 DNA sequence: TGTGCCAGCAGTGAGTCCGGGACTAGCGACCAAAATGAGCAGTTCTTC.

This clonotype came up many times. The chain has TRBV6-2 or TRBV6-3 and TRBJ2-7; tentative D call: TRBD1 (6 bases). V was clipped by 4 bases and J by 4 bases, with 17 bases between them. The germline CDR1 and CDR2 sequences are MNHEY and SVGEGT. This CDR3 is built from 15 residues. The CDR3 DNA follows: TGTGCCAGCAGTTCACCCCCCAGGGGAGTGTACGAGCAGTACGTC. Translated, it gives CASSSPPRGVYEQYV.

This clonotype has at least ten counts. Sequence at one end of the junction differs from germline and may be a read error. The V call is TRBV10-3, the J call TRBJ1-5; no clear D gene. Germline CDR1 and CDR2: ENHRY and SYGVKD. The CDR3 runs to 14 residues. Written as DNA, the CDR3 is TGTGCCAGCAGTTCACGGACGGTCTATGAGCCCCAGCATTTT. This codes for CASSSRTVYEPQHF.

This clonotype was seen a single time. The chain uses TRBV7-2 and TRBJ2-7; TRBD1 or TRBD2 may be the D gene (8 bases each). CDR1 SGHTA and CDR2 FQGNSA come from the germline V gene. Trimming cost V 5 bases and J 6 bases, with 17 bases left between them. This CDR3 spans 14 amino acids. CDR3 region: CASSRIAGQVEQYF. For the CDR3, the DNA is TGTGCCAGCAGCCGAATAGCGGGACAGGTCGAGCAGTACTTC.

This clonotype was seen repeatedly, ten times or more. The chain recombines TRBV9 with TRBJ1-1; 10 positions agree with TRBD1. The CDR3 is 15 residues long. J lost 4 bases, V lost 0 bases, and 3 bases had no gene match. Germline V CDR1 and CDR2: SGDLS, YYNGEE. The CDR3 coding sequence is TGTGCCAGCAGCGTAGCCGGACAGGGGGGCACTGAAGCTTTCTTT. Its protein product is CASSVAGQGGTEAFF.

For this clonotype: Relative to the germline gene, one junction end is altered; a read error may explain this. The chain is built from TRBV11-1 and TRBJ2-5, with TRBD2 identical over 11 bases. CDR3 size: 18 residues. Germline V gives CDR1 SGHAT, CDR2 FQDESV (reference sequence). The CDR3, as DNA: TGTGCCAGCAGCTTCGGACTAGCGGGCCTACATACTCAAGAGGCCCAGTACTTC. Protein product: CASSFGLAGLHTQEAQYF.

This clonotype was counted at least ten times. The V call is TRBV20-1, the J call TRBJ2-5; 7 bases map to TRBD1. Trimming removed 3 bases from V and 4 bases from J; junction bases left unmatched: 8. This CDR3 spans 14 amino acids. Germline CDR1 is DFQATT and CDR2 is SNEGSKA (reference sequence). The CDR3 here is CSASRQGVRETQYF. The CDR3, as DNA: TGCAGTGCTAGCCGGCAGGGGGTAAGAGAGACCCAGTACTTC.

This clonotype has more than one count but fewer than ten. The V gene is TRBV27, the J gene TRBJ2-2; unclear D gene. This CDR3 region has 14 residues. Per germline, CDR1 MNHEY and CDR2 SMNVEV (reference sequence). Trimming took off 3 bases at V and 3 bases at J, with 8 bases between the two ends. The CDR3 region has the DNA TGTGCCAGCAGTTTGGGGTACGACACCGGGGAGCTGTTTTTT. Amino acids: CASSLGYDTGELFF.

On this clonotype: A much more abundant neighbour one base away suggests this may be a read error. This rearrangement joins TRBV5-4 to TRBJ1-1; weak D call: TRBD1 (6 bases). The V end lost 4 bases, the J end lost 4 bases, and 14 bases lay between the germline ends. The CDR3 covers 14 residues. Germline V gene lookup returns CDR1 SGHNT and CDR2 YYREEE (reference sequence). The CDR3 region has the DNA TGTGCCAGCAGCCTTGGGGGCAGGAGCACTGAAGCTTTCTTT. Residues: CASSLGGRSTEAFF.

About this clonotype: A junction end diverges from the germline sequence, so it may reflect a read error. The chain has TRBV7-3 and TRBJ2-3; 8 nucleotides line up with TRBD1. CDR3 length: 15 residues. Germline CDR1 and CDR2: SGHTA and FQGTGA. As DNA, the CDR3 is TGCGCCAGCAGCTTAAACAGGGGGGATACAGATACGCAGTATTTT. Its protein product is CASSLNRGDTDTQYF.

Notes on this clonotype: The junction differs from germline at one of its ends, possibly a read error. J is TRBJ1-2 and V is TRBV19; 7 bases match TRBD1. The CDR3 has 13 amino acids. The V gene's germline CDR1 is LNHDA and CDR2 SQIVND (reference sequence). CDR3 residues: CASSPDRDYGCTF. The CDR3 DNA reads TGTGCCAGTAGTCCCGACAGGGACTATGGCTGCACCTTC.

Many counts were recorded for this clonotype. The rearrangement joins TRBV28 to TRBJ2-5, with a possible D match to TRBD1 (5 bases). The CDR3 spans 14 residues. V gave up 2 bases and J gave up 5 bases, with 12 bases separating them. Germline CDR1 reads MDHEN; CDR2 reads SYDVKM. This CDR3 reads CASSLPRAEETQYF. CDR3 DNA sequence: TGTGCCAGCAGTTTACCCAGGGCGGAGGAGACCCAGTACTTC.

Worth noting for this clonotype: A much larger clone is a single base away; this may be a read error. The chain is built from TRBV20-1 and TRBJ2-3, with 14 bases identical to TRBD2. The CDR3 consists of 17 residues. V shed 6 bases and J 2 bases; nucleotides not matched to a gene: 10. Germline loops: CDR1 DFQATT, CDR2 SNEGSKA (reference sequence). This chain's CDR3 is CSAMGTSGRSTTDTQYF. The CDR3 DNA reads as TGCAGTGCCATGGGGACTAGCGGGAGAAGCACCACAGATACGCAGTATTTT.

On this clonotype itself: This may be a read error, as it is one base from a much larger clone. J is TRBJ2-7 and V is TRBV11-2; 8 nucleotides align to TRBD1. Germline V CDR1 and CDR2: SGHAT, FQNNGV. The CDR3 loop spans 16 amino acids. The J segment lost 1 base and the V segment lost 8 bases, leaving 13 bases of the junction unmatched. The CDR3 loop is CASSPHGTGTSYEQYV. CDR3 DNA: TGTGCCAGCTCACCTCATGGGACAGGCACTTCCTACGAGCAGTACGTC.

This chain connects TRBV19 to TRBJ1-6; D call uncertain. Between the trimmed V and J ends, which lost 3 bases and 10 bases, there was a span of 7 bases. Germline V gene sequence: CDR1 LNHDA, CDR2 SQIVND (reference sequence). The CDR3 totals 12 residues. CDR3 DNA sequence: TGTGCCAGTAGTATTCCGAAGTCACCCCTCCACTTT. It is translated as CASSIPKSPLHF. The full variable domain, rest sourced from reference TRBV19 and TRBJ1-6, is DGGITQSPKYLFRKEGQNVTLSCEQNLNHDAMYWYRQDPGQGLRLIYYSQIVNDFQKGDIAEGYSVSREKKESFPLTVTSAQKNPTAFYLCASSIPKSPLHFGNGTRLTVT.

The chain is built from TRBV30 and TRBJ1-1, with no clear D. The ends were cut back, 1 base at V and 10 bases at J, with 16 bases in the middle. This CDR3 is 13 amino acids long. Germline V CDR1 and CDR2: GTSNPN, SVGIG (reference sequence). The CDR3 DNA is TGTGCCTGGAGTGGGGGAGTAAACACTAGAGCTTTCTTT. Encoded protein: CAWSGGVNTRAFF.

Ten or more counts support this clonotype. This chain joins TRBV5-5 and TRBJ2-7; no definite D call. Trimming removed 1 base from V and 5 bases from J, with 13 bases in between. This CDR3 has 14 amino acids. The germline V gene has CDR1 SGHKS and CDR2 YYEKEE (reference sequence). In DNA form, the CDR3 reads TGTGCCAGCAGCTTGTTGACGCAGGCCGACGAGCAGTACTTC. It yields the protein CASSLLTQADEQYF.

This clonotype was counted at least ten times. The chain combines TRBV11-2 with TRBJ2-7; D gene uncertain. This CDR3 is built from 16 residues. The V and J ends lost 5 bases and 3 bases respectively, with 20 bases between them. Germline V lookup: CDR1 SGHAT, CDR2 FQNNGV. CDR3 sequence reads: CASSVGFPPGSYEQYV. The CDR3 DNA follows: TGTGCCAGCAGCGTCGGTTTTCCTCCTGGTAGCTACGAGCAGTACGTC.

The table lists this clonotype with many counts. The chain has TRBV29-1 and TRBJ2-5; D is perhaps TRBD1 (5 bases). The CDR3 is 11 amino acids. Germline V lookup: CDR1 SQVTM, CDR2 ANQGSEA. V lost 6 bases and J 7 bases, leaving 12 bases between the germline ends. For the CDR3, the DNA is TGCAGCGTGCAGGACACCAGGACCCAGTACTTC. Translated, it gives CSVQDTRTQYF.

This clonotype was observed a few times. The rearrangement links TRBV14 to TRBJ1-4; D is unresolved. CDR1 is SGHDN, CDR2 FVKESK, per germline. CDR3 length: 15 amino acids. V was clipped by 1 base and J by 7 bases, with 13 bases between them. The CDR3 nucleotides are TGTGCCAGCAGCCAAGTAGGAACAGCAGGTGAAAAACTGTTTTTT. As protein: CASSQVGTAGEKLFF.

This clonotype was recorded at least ten times. This chain joins TRBV7-2 and TRBJ2-7; TRBD1 might be the D (6 bases). V shed 2 bases and J shed 0 bases, with 8 bases lying between them. The CDR3 covers 14 residues. Germline values: CDR1 SGHTA, CDR2 FQGNSA. The CDR3 reads CASSLQGSSYEQYF. The CDR3 DNA sequence: TGTGCCAGCAGCTTACAGGGGTCCTCCTACGAGCAGTACTTC.